The rows below give T cell receptor beta chains drawn from one sample of a study of patients and donors after allogeneic stem cell transplantation. TCRdb reprocessed the RT-PCR reads with MiXCR, giving one entry per CDR3 protein. The sample carries 65,000 to 80,000 distinct CDR3 sequences, about a quarter recorded once. Material for sequencing was blood, either unsorted or a sorted T cell fraction (not recorded which). Receptors were obtained from a human donor who was either an allogeneic HSCT recipient or a stem cell or donor lymphocyte infusion donor (not recorded which). It is not recorded whose cells these are; they may come from a transplant donor. Both conserved end residues are part of each CDR3. A D gene is named only where the DNA matches it firmly. Size tells how often a clone was seen (once, few, many) or the class of an expanded clone, and some rows leave it out.

clone_size: few
v_call: TRBV12-3/TRBV12-4
d_call: TRBD1
j_call: TRBJ1-6
cdr3_nt: TGTGCCAGCAGTTTTCTGACAGGGGGCACCTATAATTCACCCCTCCACTTT
cdr3_aa: CASSFLTGGTYNSPLHF

clone_size: few
v_call: TRBV4-2
d_call: NA
j_call: TRBJ1-1
cdr3_nt: TGTGCCAGCAGCCAAGAATTGTTTTGGGCCACTGAAGCTTTCTTT
cdr3_aa: CASSQELFWATEAFF

clone_size: NA
v_call: TRBV5-1
d_call: TRBD1
j_call: TRBJ2-1
cdr3_nt: TGCGCCAGCAGCCCGGGACAGGTGGTCAATGAGCAGTTCTTC
cdr3_aa: CASSPGQVVNEQFF

clone_size: NA
v_call: TRBV12-3/TRBV12-4
d_call: NA
j_call: TRBJ2-7
cdr3_nt: TGTGCCAGCAGTTTTGGCGGCGAGCAGTACTTC
cdr3_aa: CASSFGGEQYF

clone_size: NA
v_call: TRBV7-9
d_call: TRBD1
j_call: TRBJ1-6
cdr3_nt: TGTGCCAGCAGCTCCCCCACGGGGACAGGACTTTATAATTCACCCCTCCACTTT
cdr3_aa: CASSSPTGTGLYNSPLHF

clone_size: NA
v_call: TRBV30
d_call: NA
j_call: TRBJ2-6
cdr3_nt: TGTGCCTGTTCCTCTGGGGCCAACGTCCTGACTTTC
cdr3_aa: CACSSGANVLTF

clone_size: few
v_call: TRBV9
d_call: TRBD1
j_call: TRBJ2-7
cdr3_nt: TGTGCCAGCAGCGCCCGGGACAGACCATCCTACGAGCAGTACTTC
cdr3_aa: CASSARDRPSYEQYF

clone_size: NA
v_call: TRBV10-3
d_call: TRBD1
j_call: TRBJ1-1
cdr3_nt: TGTGCCATCAGCCCCCGGACAGGGATTGACACTGAAGCTTTCTTT
cdr3_aa: CAISPRTGIDTEAFF

clone_size: NA
v_call: TRBV29-1
d_call: TRBD1
j_call: TRBJ2-7
cdr3_nt: TGCAGCGTTGAGACAGGGAGAGAGAATGTTAACGAGCAGTACTTC
cdr3_aa: CSVETGRENVNEQYF

clone_size: once
v_call: TRBV7-8
d_call: NA
j_call: TRBJ2-2
cdr3_nt: TGTGCCAGCAGCTTAGGGCGGGACCGCACCGGGGAGCTGTTTTTT
cdr3_aa: CASSLGRDRTGELFF

clone_size: few
v_call: TRBV7-2
d_call: NA
j_call: TRBJ2-4
cdr3_nt: TGTGCCAGCAGCTTAGGTCACTCCCTGCACTTC
cdr3_aa: CASSLGHSLHF

clone_size: many
v_call: TRBV5-1
d_call: NA
j_call: TRBJ1-1
cdr3_nt: TGCGCCAGCAGCGTACAGGGCGTAAAGAACACTGAAGCTTTCTTT
cdr3_aa: CASSVQGVKNTEAFF

clone_size: few
v_call: TRBV12-3/TRBV12-4
d_call: TRBD2
j_call: TRBJ2-1
cdr3_nt: TGTGCCAGCAGTCCGGGACTAGCGGGAGTAAACTATATCTATGAGCAGTTCTTC
cdr3_aa: CASSPGLAGVNYIYEQFF

clone_size: NA
v_call: TRBV20-1
d_call: TRBD1
j_call: TRBJ1-6
cdr3_nt: TGCAGTGCCATGGGACAGGACGGCTCCTATAATTCACCCCTCCACTTT
cdr3_aa: CSAMGQDGSYNSPLHF

clone_size: few
v_call: TRBV20-1
d_call: NA
j_call: TRBJ1-2
cdr3_nt: TGCAGTGCTACGGGACGGGATAACTATGGCTACACCTTC
cdr3_aa: CSATGRDNYGYTF

clone_size: few
v_call: TRBV7-8
d_call: NA
j_call: TRBJ1-2
cdr3_nt: TGTGCCAGCAGCTTAGAGGGCAGTCAATATGGCTACACCTTC
cdr3_aa: CASSLEGSQYGYTF

clone_size: NA
v_call: TRBV13
d_call: NA
j_call: TRBJ1-1
cdr3_nt: TGTGCCAGCAGCCTAGCCGGCATAACACTGTGGGCTTTCTTT
cdr3_aa: CASSLAGITLWAFF

clone_size: NA
v_call: TRBV5-1
d_call: NA
j_call: TRBJ2-3
cdr3_nt: TGCGCCAGCGCCCTATACCGCCAGGGGGGCCCCACAGATACGCAGTATTTT
cdr3_aa: CASALYRQGGPTDTQYF

clone_size: NA
v_call: TRBV7-6
d_call: TRBD1
j_call: TRBJ2-2
cdr3_nt: TGTGCCAGCAGTATTACAGGGGGCGCGAACACCGGGGAGCTGTTTTTT
cdr3_aa: CASSITGGANTGELFF

clone_size: NA
v_call: TRBV20-1
d_call: NA
j_call: TRBJ2-7
cdr3_nt: TGCAGTGCTATAGAAGCCGGCCCCTACGAGCAGTACTTC
cdr3_aa: CSAIEAGPYEQYF

clone_size: NA
v_call: TRBV15
d_call: NA
j_call: TRBJ2-5
cdr3_nt: TGTGCCACCAGCAGAGACGACAGACTTGCTCAAGAGACCCAGTACTTC
cdr3_aa: CATSRDDRLAQETQYF

clone_size: NA
v_call: TRBV6-5
d_call: TRBD2
j_call: TRBJ2-7
cdr3_nt: TGTGCCAGCAGAAGCGGGGGGAGCTCCTACGAGCAGTACTTC
cdr3_aa: CASRSGGSSYEQYF

clone_size: NA
v_call: TRBV21-1
d_call: NA
j_call: TRBJ1-6
cdr3_nt: TGTGCCAGCAGCAAATCGAGGGGAGAGGCTGATTCACCCCTCCACTTT
cdr3_aa: CASSKSRGEADSPLHF

clone_size: few
v_call: TRBV10-3
d_call: TRBD1
j_call: TRBJ1-2
cdr3_nt: TGTGCCATCAACTCCCCGGGACAGGGAGTAGGTGGCTACACCTTC
cdr3_aa: CAINSPGQGVGGYTF

clone_size: NA
v_call: TRBV5-6
d_call: TRBD2
j_call: TRBJ2-3
cdr3_nt: TGTGCCAGCAGCTTGGTGGTAGCGGGGGGCACAGATACGCAGTATTTT
cdr3_aa: CASSLVVAGGTDTQYF

clone_size: NA
v_call: TRBV7-2
d_call: TRBD1
j_call: TRBJ2-5
cdr3_nt: TGTGCCAGCAGAAGGGGGACAGGGGGCCCCCTTGGAGAGACCCAGTACTTC
cdr3_aa: CASRRGTGGPLGETQYF

clone_size: NA
v_call: TRBV11-3
d_call: NA
j_call: TRBJ1-1
cdr3_nt: TGTGCCAGCAGCTTATGGGGCAGTGAAGCTTTCTTT
cdr3_aa: CASSLWGSEAFF

clone_size: few
v_call: TRBV3-1
d_call: NA
j_call: TRBJ2-5
cdr3_nt: TGTGCCAGCAGCCAAGACGTCTACCAAGAGACCCAGTACTTC
cdr3_aa: CASSQDVYQETQYF

clone_size: many
v_call: TRBV6-5
d_call: TRBD1
j_call: TRBJ2-1
cdr3_nt: TGTGCCAGCAGTTACCGACAGGGGGCGAGGAATGAGCAGTTCTTC
cdr3_aa: CASSYRQGARNEQFF

clone_size: few
v_call: TRBV5-1
d_call: NA
j_call: TRBJ2-1
cdr3_nt: TGCGCCAGCAGCTTGGGCCAGGGATTGCTCAATGAGCAGTTCTTC
cdr3_aa: CASSLGQGLLNEQFF

clone_size: NA
v_call: TRBV7-9
d_call: NA
j_call: TRBJ1-1
cdr3_nt: TGTGCCAGCAGCTTAGCGAGGGGGACGAACACTGAAGCTTTCTTT
cdr3_aa: CASSLARGTNTEAFF

clone_size: many
v_call: TRBV6-6
d_call: NA
j_call: TRBJ1-2
cdr3_nt: TGTGCCAGCAGTTACCATGAGGGGGATCCCAACTATGGCTACACCTTC
cdr3_aa: CASSYHEGDPNYGYTF

clone_size: many
v_call: TRBV12-3/TRBV12-4
d_call: TRBD1
j_call: TRBJ1-3
cdr3_nt: TGTGCCAGCAGTGACCGGGACAGGGAGGGAAACACCATATATTTT
cdr3_aa: CASSDRDREGNTIYF

clone_size: many
v_call: TRBV5-1
d_call: NA
j_call: TRBJ1-2
cdr3_nt: TGCGCCAGCAGCTTGGTTCGGACCTATGGCTACACCTTC
cdr3_aa: CASSLVRTYGYTF

clone_size: NA
v_call: TRBV5-1
d_call: NA
j_call: TRBJ2-7
cdr3_nt: TGCGCCAGCAGCTTGGGGCCAGGGGTACGATCCTACGAGCAGTACTTC
cdr3_aa: CASSLGPGVRSYEQYF

clone_size: NA
v_call: TRBV20-1
d_call: NA
j_call: TRBJ2-1
cdr3_nt: TGCAGTGCTAGACAGAACTACAATGAGCAGTTCTTC
cdr3_aa: CSARQNYNEQFF

clone_size: many
v_call: TRBV3-1
d_call: TRBD2
j_call: TRBJ2-3
cdr3_nt: TGTGCCAGCAGCCTTCGGACTAGCGGCACAGATACGCAGTATTTT
cdr3_aa: CASSLRTSGTDTQYF

clone_size: NA
v_call: TRBV27
d_call: NA
j_call: TRBJ2-5
cdr3_nt: TGTGCCAGCAGATTTGCGGGCTACCAAGAGACCCAGTACTTC
cdr3_aa: CASRFAGYQETQYF

clone_size: NA
v_call: TRBV24-1
d_call: TRBD2
j_call: TRBJ2-3
cdr3_nt: TGTGCCACCAGTGATTCGGCGACGCTAGCGGGAGTGGATACGCAGTATTTT
cdr3_aa: CATSDSATLAGVDTQYF

clone_size: few
v_call: TRBV6-5
d_call: NA
j_call: TRBJ1-1
cdr3_nt: TGTGCCAGCAGTTTCACATTTGGGAAAAGGGGATTCTTT
cdr3_aa: CASSFTFGKRGFF

clone_size: NA
v_call: TRBV9
d_call: TRBD1
j_call: TRBJ1-3
cdr3_nt: TGTGCCAGCAGCGTCCTACAGGGGCCTGGAAACACCATATATTTT
cdr3_aa: CASSVLQGPGNTIYF

clone_size: NA
v_call: TRBV29-1
d_call: TRBD1
j_call: TRBJ2-7
cdr3_nt: TGCAGCGTAGGACAGGGGGAGATCTACGAGCAGTACTTC
cdr3_aa: CSVGQGEIYEQYF

clone_size: NA
v_call: TRBV29-1
d_call: TRBD2
j_call: TRBJ2-2
cdr3_nt: TGCAGCGTTGAACTAGCGGGGTGGAAGACCGGGGAGCTGTTTTTT
cdr3_aa: CSVELAGWKTGELFF

clone_size: many
v_call: TRBV11-2
d_call: NA
j_call: TRBJ2-1
cdr3_nt: TGTGCCAGCAGCACAGGACCCTACAATGAGCAGTTCTTC
cdr3_aa: CASSTGPYNEQFF

clone_size: few
v_call: TRBV7-9
d_call: NA
j_call: TRBJ1-5
cdr3_nt: TGTGCCAGCAGCAATACAGGGTTTCAGCCCCAGCATTTT
cdr3_aa: CASSNTGFQPQHF

clone_size: few
v_call: TRBV7-8
d_call: NA
j_call: TRBJ1-1
cdr3_nt: TGTGCCAGCAGCTCCGGGACGTACACTGAAGCTTTCTTT
cdr3_aa: CASSSGTYTEAFF

clone_size: NA
v_call: TRBV20-1
d_call: NA
j_call: TRBJ1-1
cdr3_nt: TGCAGTGCCCTGAGGGGGGGGTACACTGAAGCTTTCTTT
cdr3_aa: CSALRGGYTEAFF

clone_size: NA
v_call: TRBV6-5
d_call: NA
j_call: TRBJ2-7
cdr3_nt: TGTGCCAGCAGGACGGCAGGTCTCGAGCAGTACTTC
cdr3_aa: CASRTAGLEQYF

clone_size: NA
v_call: TRBV7-3
d_call: NA
j_call: TRBJ2-1
cdr3_nt: TGTGCCAGCAGCCCTTCGGGTGGAGGGCACAATGAGCAGTTCTTC
cdr3_aa: CASSPSGGGHNEQFF

clone_size: few
v_call: TRBV5-6
d_call: NA
j_call: TRBJ2-3
cdr3_nt: TGTGCCAGCAGCTTGGGGTCCGTGGTTACGCAGTATTTT
cdr3_aa: CASSLGSVVTQYF

clone_size: many
v_call: TRBV12-3/TRBV12-4
d_call: NA
j_call: TRBJ1-6
cdr3_nt: TGTGCCAGCAGTTTAAACAGGCAGGATAATTCACCCCTCCACTTT
cdr3_aa: CASSLNRQDNSPLHF

clone_size: NA
v_call: TRBV15
d_call: TRBD1
j_call: TRBJ2-7
cdr3_nt: TGTGCCACCAGCAGACGACGACAGGGAGTATCCTACGAGCAGTACTTC
cdr3_aa: CATSRRRQGVSYEQYF

clone_size: few
v_call: TRBV7-2
d_call: NA
j_call: TRBJ1-5
cdr3_nt: TGTGCCAGCAGCTTGACAGGTCCCAATCAGCCCCAGCATTTT
cdr3_aa: CASSLTGPNQPQHF

clone_size: NA
v_call: TRBV12-3/TRBV12-4
d_call: TRBD1
j_call: TRBJ2-1
cdr3_nt: TGTGCCAGCACACGGGGACAGGGAATAGTGAATGAGCAGTTCTTC
cdr3_aa: CASTRGQGIVNEQFF